What follows is one T cell receptor (beta chain) and its context. This specimen belongs to a study of memory CD4+ T cells and cytomegalovirus serostatus. About the study: Healthy Belgian adult donors included about nine CMV-positive and 24 CMV-negative people.

The CDR3 extends over 14 amino acids. CDR1 is SGHTS and CDR2 is YDEGEE in the germline V gene. V was pared by 2 bases and J by 8 bases, with 13 bases between. This table comes from immunoSEQ multiplex PCR, and its TCRdb copy is limited to in-frame clones, with some not included. The sample has 35,000 to 45,000 clones, 79% seen once. Single viable CD3+CD4+CD8-CD45RO+ cells were sorted as the memory CD4+ T cells. Donors' CMV status reflects serum IgG against pp150, pp28, p38, p52. Positive selection with CD4 microbeads enriched total CD4+ T cells. V usage is TRBV5-8 and J usage is TRBJ1-4; TRBD1 might be the D (6 bases). The receptor's source is an adult in good health and CMV-seronegative. The material sequenced was memory CD4+ T cells from blood. The CDR3 region has the DNA TGTGCCAGCAGCTTCCCAGGGGAATACGAAAAACTGTTTTTT. Translation: CASSFPGEYEKLFF.